This T cell receptor (beta chain) was sequenced during a study of response to subunit inactivated influenza vaccine (dated by TCRdb to the late 2010s). As for the study more broadly: To follow how T cells responded to a trivalent subunit inactivated influenza vaccine, the researchers relied on deep quantitative profiling of the T cell receptor repertoire.

The library was produced with RT-PCR. This sample was sequenced with an Illumina HiSeq 2500. In TCRdb, the public reads were trimmed at Q25 with fastp and aligned with MiXCR, with productive beta chains retained. Every distinct CDR3 protein forms one entry, paired with its most common genes and DNA. Within this sample are some 800,000 distinct CDR3 sequences, with 21% of them counted one time only. Roughly 10% of the sample is taken by the ten largest. For this clonotype: Its target antigen remains unknown. Base qualities are missing; no much larger clone stands one base away.

Study-level results and caveats: It was suggested by the authors that each seasonal influenza vaccination may recruit only a limited number of new T cells.

The clonotype comes from a middle-aged man who received an inactivated influenza vaccine. Donor details come from another sample of the same person, matched by shared clones. The source material was PBMCs from blood, sampled 4 to 6 days after vaccination.

The nucleotide sequence is given as TGTGCCAGCAGCGTAGAGGGACTAGCGGGAAACGAGCAGTACTTC. Its translation is CASSVEGLAGNEQYF. The sequence joins TRBV9 to TRBJ2-7; TRBD2 aligns with 13 central bases. The germline V gene provides CDR1 SGDLS and CDR2 YYNGEE. After removal of 0 bases from V and 5 bases from J, the junction retains 2 bases not matched to a gene. Including cysteine and phenylalanine, the CDR3 has 15 amino acids. The retained sequence is limited to the CDR3, 45 bases, with the frame set at the first base. Here the CDR3 is joined to the reference TRBV9 and TRBJ2-7 genes, and the full variable domain is: DSGVTQTPKHLITATGQRVTLRCSPRSGDLSVYWYQQSLDQGLQFLIQYYNGEERAKGNILERFSAQQFPDLHSELNLSSLELGDSALYFCASSVEGLAGNEQYFGPGTRLTVT.